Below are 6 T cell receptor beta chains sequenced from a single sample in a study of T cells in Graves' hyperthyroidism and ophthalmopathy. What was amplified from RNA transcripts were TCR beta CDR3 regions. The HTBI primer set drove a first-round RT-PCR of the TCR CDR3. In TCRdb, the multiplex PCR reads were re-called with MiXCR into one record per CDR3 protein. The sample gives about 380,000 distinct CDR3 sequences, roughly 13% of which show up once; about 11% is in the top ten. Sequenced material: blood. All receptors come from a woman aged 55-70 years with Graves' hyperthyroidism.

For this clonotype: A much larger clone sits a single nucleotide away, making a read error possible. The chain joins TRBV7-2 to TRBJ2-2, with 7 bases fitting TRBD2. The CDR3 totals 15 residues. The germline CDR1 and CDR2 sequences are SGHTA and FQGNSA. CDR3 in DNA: TGTGCCAGCAGCTCCACTAGCGTGAACACCGGGGGGCTGTTTTTT. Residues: CASSSTSVNTGGLFF.

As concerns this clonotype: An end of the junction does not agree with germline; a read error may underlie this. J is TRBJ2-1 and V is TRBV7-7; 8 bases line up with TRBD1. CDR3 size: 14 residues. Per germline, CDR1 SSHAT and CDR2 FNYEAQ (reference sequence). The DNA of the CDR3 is TGTGCTAGCAGCTCGGGACAGGTTCCCAATGAGCAGTTCTTC. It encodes CASSSGQVPNEQFF. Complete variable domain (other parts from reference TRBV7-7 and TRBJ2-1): GAGVSQSPRYKVTKRGQDVTLRCDPISSHATLYWYQQALGQGPEFLTYFNYEAQPDKSGLPSDRFSAERPEGSISTLTIQRTEQRDSAMYRCASSSGQVPNEQFFGPGTRLTVL.

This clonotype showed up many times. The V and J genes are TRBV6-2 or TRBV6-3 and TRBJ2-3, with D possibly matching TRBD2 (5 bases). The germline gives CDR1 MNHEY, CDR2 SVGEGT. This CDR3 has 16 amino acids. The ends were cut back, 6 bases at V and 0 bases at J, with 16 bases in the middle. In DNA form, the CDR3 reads TGTGCCAGCAGGGCACGACCTAGCTACAGCACAGATACGCAGTATTTT. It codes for CASRARPSYSTDTQYF.

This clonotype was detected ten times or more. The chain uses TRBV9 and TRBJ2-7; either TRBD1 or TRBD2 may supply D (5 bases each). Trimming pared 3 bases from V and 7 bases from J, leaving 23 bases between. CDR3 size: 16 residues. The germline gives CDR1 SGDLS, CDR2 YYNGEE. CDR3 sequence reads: CASSAGPGARVEEQYF. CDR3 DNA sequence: TGTGCCAGCAGCGCAGGGCCCGGGGCAAGGGTTGAGGAGCAGTACTTC.

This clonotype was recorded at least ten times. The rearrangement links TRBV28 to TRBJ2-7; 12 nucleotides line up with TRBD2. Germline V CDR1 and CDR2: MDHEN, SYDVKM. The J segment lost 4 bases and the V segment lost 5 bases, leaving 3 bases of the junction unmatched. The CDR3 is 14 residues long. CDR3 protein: CASSRTSGIYEQYF. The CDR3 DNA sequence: TGTGCCAGCAGTCGGACTAGCGGGATTTACGAGCAGTACTTC.

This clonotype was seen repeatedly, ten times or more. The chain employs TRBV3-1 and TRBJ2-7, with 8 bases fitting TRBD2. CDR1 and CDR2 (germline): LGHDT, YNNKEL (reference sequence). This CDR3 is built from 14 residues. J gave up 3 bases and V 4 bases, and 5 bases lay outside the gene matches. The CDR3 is CASSRAGAGYEQYF. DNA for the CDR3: TGTGCCAGCAGCCGAGCGGGAGCGGGCTACGAGCAGTACTTC.